This T cell receptor (beta chain) was sequenced during a study of blood T cell repertoires in COVID-19. Study-wide background: Sites in the United States, Italy and Spain provided acute and convalescent COVID-19 samples. Nucleic acid was either cDNA or gDNA, and it came from T cells, B-cell-depleted T cells, or PBMCs.

In the source study's methods: Amplification of reference gene primers provided the estimated nucleated cell counts. Generated by immunoSEQ multiplex PCR, the TCRdb table keeps only in-frame clones and is missing some. V and J calls and clone size are copied from that table; D and trimming were computed from the DNA. The table shows 100,000 to 150,000 clones, with roughly 90% occurring only once. This clone has a handful of counts. The clonotype was recovered from a man in his 70s with active COVID-19. The sequenced material came from peripheral blood.

The CDR3 is CANAGLAGGWVSYEQYF. The DNA of the CDR3 is TGTGCCAACGCTGGACTAGCGGGAGGTTGGGTTAGCTACGAGCAGTACTTC. The J gene is TRBJ2-7, the V gene TRBV3-1 (or the pseudogene TRBV3-2), with 14 bases matching TRBD2. V was clipped by 10 bases and J by 3 bases; unmatched bases: 14. The germline V gene has CDR1 LGHDT and CDR2 YNNKEL (reference sequence). The CDR3 totals 17 residues.